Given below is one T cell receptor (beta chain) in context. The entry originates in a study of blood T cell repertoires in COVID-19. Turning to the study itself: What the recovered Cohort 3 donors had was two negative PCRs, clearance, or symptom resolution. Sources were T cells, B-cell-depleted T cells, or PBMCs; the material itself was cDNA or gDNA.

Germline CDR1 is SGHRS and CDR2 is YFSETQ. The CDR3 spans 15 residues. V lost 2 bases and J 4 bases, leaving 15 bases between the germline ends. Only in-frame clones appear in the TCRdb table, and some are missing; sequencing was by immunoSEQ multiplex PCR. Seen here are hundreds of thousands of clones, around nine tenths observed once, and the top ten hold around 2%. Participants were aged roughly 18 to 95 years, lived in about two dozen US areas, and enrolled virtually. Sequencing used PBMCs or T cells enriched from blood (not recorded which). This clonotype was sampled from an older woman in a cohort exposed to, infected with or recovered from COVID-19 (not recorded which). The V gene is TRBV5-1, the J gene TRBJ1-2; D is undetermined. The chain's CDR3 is CASSFLSGYVYGYTF. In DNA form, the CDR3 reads TGCGCCAGCAGCTTCCTGTCAGGTTACGTCTATGGCTACACCTTC. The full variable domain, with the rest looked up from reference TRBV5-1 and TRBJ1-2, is KAGVTQTPRYLIKTRGQQVTLSCSPISGHRSVSWYQQTPGQGLQFLFEYFSETQRNKGNFPGRFSGRQFSNSRSEMNVSTLELGDSALYLCASSFLSGYVYGYTFGSGTRLTVV.